The clone carrying this TCR beta chain was recorded a few times. As yet, its antigen is unknown. TCRdb fed the 5' RACE reads into MiXCR, producing one record per CDR3 protein. The table lists over 400,000 distinct CDR3 sequences, around 26% of them singletons. This sample stems from a study of CD8 T cells in ankylosing spondylitis. Study results and limitations: One TCR beta motif, made up of eight or nine highly homologous variants, appeared characteristic of ankylosing spondylitis blood.

This CDR3 spans 12 amino acids. Between the trimmed V and J ends, which lost 5 bases and 8 bases, there was a span of 10 bases. Per the germline V gene, CDR1 is SGHAT and CDR2 is FQNNGV. The TCR originated in a male donor with ankylosing spondylitis. The sequenced sample was blood, either unsorted or a sorted T cell fraction (not recorded which). The chain is built from TRBV11-2 and TRBJ2-1, with a possible D match to TRBD2 (5 bases). CDR3 nucleotide sequence: TGTGCCAGCAGCCCGACTATCCATGAGCAGTTCTTC. Translated, it gives CASSPTIHEQFF.